This paragraph covers one T cell receptor beta chain sequence. What it recognizes is unknown. Trimming removed 4 bases at V and 2 bases at J, with 18 bases between. Looked up from germline, CDR1 is SGDLS and CDR2 is YYNGEE. CDR3 length: 16 amino acids. This record comes from a study of cytomegalovirus exposure and HLA in healthy donors. Study overall: Around 190 million T cells yielded approximately 100 million unique TCR beta sequences, as an earlier analysis found.

Study conclusions and caveats: As a later analysis showed, a missense DCLRE1C variant was linked to trimming of TCR beta V- and J-genes.

A multiplex PCR was run with 60 Vbeta primers and 13 Jbeta primers. TCRdb's table, derived via immunoSEQ multiplex PCR, lists solely in-frame clones and lacks some. In the table there are about 82,000 clones, around 81% of which are singletons. The J gene is TRBJ1-1, the V gene TRBV9; D is possibly TRBD1 (6 bases). Material: PBMCs. This sequence was found in a male donor in good health and CMV-seropositive. The CDR3 DNA sequence: TGTGCCAGCAGCCCACCGCCCCAGGACAGTAACACTGAAGCTTTCTTT. This encodes CASSPPPQDSNTEAFF.